This is a list of T cell receptor beta chains from one sample in a study of OX40 agonist ivuxolimab in advanced cancers. The repertoire was sequenced with immunoSEQ multiplex PCR; TCRdb's copy has only in-frame clones and lacks some. The repertoire holds approximately 30,000 clones, with over 80% as singletons. The sequenced sample was CD4+ or CD8+ T cells sorted from blood, obtained in a trial of the OX40 agonist ivuxolimab. Receptor source: an adult with an advanced solid tumor such as melanoma, head and neck, liver or kidney cancer. The CDR3 runs from the conserved cysteine through the conserved F or W. Each record gives: D gene, J gene, clone size, V gene, CDR3 DNA, CDR3 protein. The D gene is left open where the match is weak. Clone size is stated in some rows and not others, as once, few, many or a class when expanded.

D gene: .; J gene: TRBJ2-7; clone size: .; V gene: TRBV11-2; CDR3 DNA: TGTGCCAGCAGGGACGCAGGATCCTACGAGCAGTACTTC; CDR3 protein: CASRDAGSYEQYF
D gene: TRBD1; J gene: TRBJ2-2; clone size: .; V gene: TRBV18; CDR3 DNA: TGTGCCAGCTCACCGGGACAGGGGGTCGGCGGGGAGCTGTTTTTT; CDR3 protein: CASSPGQGVGGELFF
D gene: .; J gene: TRBJ1-5; clone size: .; V gene: TRBV11-2; CDR3 DNA: TGTGCCAGCAGCAATCAGGGTCAGCCCCAGCATTTT; CDR3 protein: CASSNQGQPQHF
D gene: .; J gene: TRBJ2-7; clone size: few; V gene: TRBV2; CDR3 DNA: TGTGCCAGCAAGGGAGACAGTTCCTACGAGCAGTACTTC; CDR3 protein: CASKGDSSYEQYF
D gene: TRBD1; J gene: TRBJ2-7; clone size: .; V gene: TRBV2; CDR3 DNA: TGTGCCAGCATAGGGGACAGGGGATCCTACGAGCAGTACTTC; CDR3 protein: CASIGDRGSYEQYF
D gene: TRBD2; J gene: TRBJ2-3; clone size: .; V gene: TRBV7-2; CDR3 DNA: TGTGCCAGCAGGGGCCTTGAGCGGGGAACAGATACGCAGTATTTT; CDR3 protein: CASRGLERGTDTQYF
D gene: TRBD2; J gene: TRBJ2-7; clone size: .; V gene: TRBV4-1; CDR3 DNA: TGCGCCAGCAGCAGTTTGCCCCTAGCGGGAAGACCCTACGAGCAGTACTTC; CDR3 protein: CASSSLPLAGRPYEQYF
D gene: .; J gene: TRBJ2-1; clone size: .; V gene: TRBV6-4; CDR3 DNA: TGTGCCAGCAGCCCAGACTACGGACAGCTGTACAATGAGCAGTTCTTC; CDR3 protein: CASSPDYGQLYNEQFF
D gene: .; J gene: TRBJ2-5; clone size: .; V gene: TRBV11-2; CDR3 DNA: TGTGCCAGCAGCCCCGGTAGCGCGCAAGAGACCCAGTACTTC; CDR3 protein: CASSPGSAQETQYF
D gene: .; J gene: TRBJ2-7; clone size: .; V gene: TRBV10-3; CDR3 DNA: TGTGCCATCAGCTGGACCAAGAAGGCCCACGAGCAGTACTTC; CDR3 protein: CAISWTKKAHEQYF
D gene: TRBD1; J gene: TRBJ1-2; clone size: .; V gene: TRBV9; CDR3 DNA: TGTGCCAGCAGCCCAGGACAGGCCCTCTATGGCTACACCTTC; CDR3 protein: CASSPGQALYGYTF